A selection of T cell receptor beta chains follows, all from one sample in a study of OX40 agonist ivuxolimab in advanced cancers. The repertoire was sequenced with immunoSEQ multiplex PCR; TCRdb's copy has only in-frame clones and lacks some. The sample lists tens of thousands of clones, approximately 90% seen once, with just over 14% in the top ten. Here the sequenced sample was CD4+ or CD8+ T cells sorted from blood, taken in a trial of the OX40 agonist ivuxolimab. Receptors originate from an adult with an advanced solid tumor such as melanoma, head and neck, liver or kidney cancer. The CDR3 runs from the conserved cysteine through the conserved F or W. The order of the fields is clone size, J gene, V gene, D gene, CDR3 protein, CDR3 DNA. The D gene is left open where the match is weak. A clone size is listed for some rows: how often the clone was seen (once, few, many), or a class if it is expanded.

clone size: .; J gene: TRBJ1-4; V gene: TRBV18; D gene: .; CDR3 protein: CASSPPAATNEKLFF; CDR3 DNA: TGTGCCAGCTCACCGCCAGCCGCAACTAATGAAAAACTGTTTTTT
clone size: .; J gene: TRBJ2-1; V gene: TRBV2; D gene: .; CDR3 protein: CASSEEGLYNEQFF; CDR3 DNA: TGTGCCAGCAGTGAGGAGGGATTATACAATGAGCAGTTCTTC
clone size: .; J gene: TRBJ1-1; V gene: TRBV4-2; D gene: .; CDR3 protein: CASINSNRAPTEAFF; CDR3 DNA: TGTGCCAGCATTAACTCAAACAGGGCCCCTACTGAAGCTTTCTTT
clone size: .; J gene: TRBJ1-2; V gene: TRBV7-2; D gene: TRBD1; CDR3 protein: CASSFLDRGRGYGYTF; CDR3 DNA: TGTGCCAGCAGCTTCCTGGACAGGGGAAGAGGCTATGGCTACACCTTC
clone size: .; J gene: TRBJ1-1; V gene: TRBV16; D gene: .; CDR3 protein: CASSQSVGSTEAFF; CDR3 DNA: TGTGCCAGCAGCCAATCCGTAGGGTCCACTGAAGCTTTCTTT
clone size: .; J gene: TRBJ1-1; V gene: TRBV30; D gene: .; CDR3 protein: CAYRDVGLSTEAFF; CDR3 DNA: TGTGCATATAGGGATGTAGGGCTGTCGACTGAAGCTTTCTTT
clone size: .; J gene: TRBJ1-1; V gene: TRBV20-1; D gene: .; CDR3 protein: CSARPYTEAFF; CDR3 DNA: TGCAGTGCTAGACCCTATACTGAAGCTTTCTTT
clone size: .; J gene: TRBJ2-3; V gene: TRBV7-6; D gene: TRBD1; CDR3 protein: CASSFGTGGADTQYF; CDR3 DNA: TGTGCCAGCAGCTTTGGGACAGGGGGCGCAGATACGCAGTATTTT
clone size: .; J gene: TRBJ2-1; V gene: TRBV11-3; D gene: TRBD2; CDR3 protein: CASSSSPLGAGSYDYNEQFF; CDR3 DNA: TGTGCCAGCAGCTCGAGCCCACTCGGAGCGGGATCGTATGATTACAATGAGCAGTTCTTC
clone size: .; J gene: TRBJ1-3; V gene: TRBV9; D gene: .; CDR3 protein: CASSVVRGGNTIYF; CDR3 DNA: TGTGCCAGCAGCGTAGTAAGGGGTGGAAACACCATATATTTT
clone size: .; J gene: TRBJ1-2; V gene: TRBV27; D gene: .; CDR3 protein: CASSPQGTYGYTF; CDR3 DNA: TGTGCCAGCAGCCCACAGGGCACCTATGGCTACACCTTC
clone size: .; J gene: TRBJ2-3; V gene: TRBV7-2; D gene: .; CDR3 protein: CASSLALVDTQYF; CDR3 DNA: TGTGCCAGCAGCTTAGCGTTAGTAGATACGCAGTATTTT
clone size: .; J gene: TRBJ2-7; V gene: TRBV7-9; D gene: .; CDR3 protein: CASSLVVDQLSYEQYF; CDR3 DNA: TGTGCCAGCAGCTTAGTTGTGGATCAACTATCCTACGAGCAGTACTTC
clone size: once; J gene: TRBJ2-7; V gene: TRBV2; D gene: TRBD2; CDR3 protein: CASSVSGYYYEQYF; CDR3 DNA: TGTGCCAGCAGTGTTAGCGGGTATTACTACGAGCAGTACTTC
clone size: .; J gene: TRBJ2-7; V gene: TRBV28; D gene: TRBD1; CDR3 protein: CASSSFGQESSYEQYF; CDR3 DNA: TGTGCCAGCAGTTCCTTCGGACAGGAGAGCTCCTACGAGCAGTACTTC
clone size: .; J gene: TRBJ2-7; V gene: TRBV11-2; D gene: TRBD1; CDR3 protein: CASSPHRGLFYEQYF; CDR3 DNA: TGTGCCAGCAGCCCACACAGGGGGCTCTTTTACGAGCAGTACTTC
clone size: .; J gene: TRBJ2-7; V gene: TRBV4-3; D gene: TRBD2; CDR3 protein: CASSQEWASGGLLSYEQYF; CDR3 DNA: TGCGCCAGCAGCCAAGAATGGGCTAGCGGAGGCCTCCTCTCCTACGAGCAGTACTTC
clone size: once; J gene: TRBJ2-1; V gene: TRBV27; D gene: TRBD2; CDR3 protein: CASSQPRTSGFNEQFF; CDR3 DNA: TGTGCCAGCAGCCAACCAAGGACTAGCGGGTTCAATGAGCAGTTCTTC
clone size: .; J gene: TRBJ2-7; V gene: TRBV27; D gene: .; CDR3 protein: CASSPVRSYEQYF; CDR3 DNA: TGTGCCAGCAGTCCAGTCCGAAGTTACGAGCAGTACTTC
clone size: .; J gene: TRBJ2-3; V gene: TRBV4-3; D gene: .; CDR3 protein: CASSQDWRELTDTQYF; CDR3 DNA: TGCGCCAGCAGCCAAGATTGGCGGGAACTCACAGATACGCAGTATTTT
clone size: .; J gene: TRBJ2-7; V gene: TRBV5-1; D gene: .; CDR3 protein: CASSLISGGAPSYEQYF; CDR3 DNA: TGCGCCAGCAGCTTGATTTCCGGCGGGGCCCCGTCCTACGAGCAGTACTTC
clone size: .; J gene: TRBJ2-1; V gene: TRBV4-2; D gene: .; CDR3 protein: CASNKLGSYNEQFF; CDR3 DNA: TGTGCCAGCAATAAACTGGGCTCCTACAATGAGCAGTTCTTC
clone size: .; J gene: TRBJ2-7; V gene: TRBV5-1; D gene: TRBD2; CDR3 protein: CASSPVARTSAHEQYF; CDR3 DNA: TGCGCCAGCAGCCCGGTGGCCCGGACTAGCGCCCACGAGCAGTACTTC
clone size: .; J gene: TRBJ1-2; V gene: TRBV28; D gene: .; CDR3 protein: CASSLLSEDPRGDGYTF; CDR3 DNA: TGTGCCAGCAGTTTGTTAAGTGAGGACCCCCGTGGTGATGGCTACACCTTC
clone size: .; J gene: TRBJ1-1; V gene: TRBV2; D gene: .; CDR3 protein: CARQSNTEAFF; CDR3 DNA: TGTGCCAGACAGAGTAACACTGAAGCTTTCTTT
clone size: .; J gene: TRBJ1-5; V gene: TRBV15; D gene: .; CDR3 protein: CATSIVSNQPQHF; CDR3 DNA: TGTGCCACCAGCATAGTTAGCAATCAGCCCCAGCATTTT
clone size: .; J gene: TRBJ2-3; V gene: TRBV4-1; D gene: .; CDR3 protein: CASSQDKADTQYF; CDR3 DNA: TGCGCCAGCAGCCAAGATAAGGCAGATACGCAGTATTTT
clone size: .; J gene: TRBJ2-7; V gene: TRBV7-6; D gene: .; CDR3 protein: CASSPPFGLTREYEQYF; CDR3 DNA: TGTGCCAGCAGCCCCCCCTTCGGCCTCACGAGAGAGTACGAGCAGTACTTC
clone size: .; J gene: TRBJ2-2; V gene: TRBV2; D gene: .; CDR3 protein: CASTGSSTGELFF; CDR3 DNA: TGTGCCAGCACTGGCTCGAGCACCGGGGAGCTGTTTTTT
clone size: .; J gene: TRBJ2-7; V gene: TRBV27; D gene: TRBD1; CDR3 protein: CASSRGQDTTEQYF; CDR3 DNA: TGTGCCAGCAGTCGGGGACAGGATACCACCGAGCAGTACTTC
clone size: .; J gene: TRBJ2-1; V gene: TRBV7-3; D gene: TRBD2; CDR3 protein: CASSLDVAGVNEQFF; CDR3 DNA: TGTGCCAGCAGCTTAGACGTCGCGGGAGTCAATGAGCAGTTCTTC
clone size: .; J gene: TRBJ2-1; V gene: TRBV13; D gene: TRBD2; CDR3 protein: CASSSPGGTYNEQFF; CDR3 DNA: TGTGCCAGCAGCTCTCCGGGAGGAACTTACAATGAGCAGTTCTTC
clone size: .; J gene: TRBJ2-5; V gene: TRBV28; D gene: .; CDR3 protein: CASSLEERIQETQYF; CDR3 DNA: TGTGCCAGCAGTTTAGAGGAGCGGATCCAAGAGACCCAGTACTTC
clone size: .; J gene: TRBJ1-5; V gene: TRBV19; D gene: .; CDR3 protein: CASSIVWSAVGVRNQPQHF; CDR3 DNA: TGTGCCAGTAGTATAGTTTGGTCGGCAGTCGGTGTCCGAAATCAGCCCCAGCATTTT
clone size: .; J gene: TRBJ2-1; V gene: TRBV27; D gene: TRBD2; CDR3 protein: CASGLAAYNEQFF; CDR3 DNA: TGTGCCAGCGGACTAGCGGCCTACAATGAGCAGTTCTTC
clone size: .; J gene: TRBJ2-6; V gene: TRBV7-9; D gene: .; CDR3 protein: CASAGPQFSGANVLTF; CDR3 DNA: TGTGCCAGCGCCGGGCCCCAATTCTCTGGGGCCAACGTCCTGACTTTC
clone size: .; J gene: TRBJ2-1; V gene: TRBV28; D gene: TRBD2; CDR3 protein: CATSTSDSYNEQFF; CDR3 DNA: TGTGCCACTAGTACTAGCGACTCCTACAATGAGCAGTTCTTC
clone size: .; J gene: TRBJ2-7; V gene: TRBV6-6; D gene: .; CDR3 protein: CASSYGEREQYF; CDR3 DNA: TGTGCCAGCAGTTACGGGGAGCGCGAGCAGTACTTC
clone size: .; J gene: TRBJ2-1; V gene: TRBV4-3; D gene: .; CDR3 protein: CASSQEVFRGNEQFF; CDR3 DNA: TGCGCCAGCAGCCAGGAGGTGTTTAGGGGCAATGAGCAGTTCTTC
clone size: .; J gene: TRBJ2-5; V gene: TRBV7-9; D gene: .; CDR3 protein: CASSTQYPRETQYF; CDR3 DNA: TGTGCCAGCAGCACTCAGTACCCGAGAGAGACCCAGTACTTC
clone size: .; J gene: TRBJ2-3; V gene: TRBV5-1; D gene: .; CDR3 protein: CASSLDDTDTQYF; CDR3 DNA: TGCGCCAGCAGCTTGGATGACACAGATACGCAGTATTTT
clone size: .; J gene: TRBJ1-1; V gene: TRBV30; D gene: .; CDR3 protein: CAWSVRRGEAEAFF; CDR3 DNA: TGTGCCTGGAGTGTACGACGGGGTGAGGCTGAAGCTTTCTTT
clone size: .; J gene: TRBJ2-2; V gene: TRBV13; D gene: .; CDR3 protein: CASSGGQVAGELFF; CDR3 DNA: TGTGCCAGCAGCGGGGGACAAGTGGCCGGGGAGCTGTTTTTT
clone size: .; J gene: TRBJ1-1; V gene: TRBV7-2; D gene: TRBD1; CDR3 protein: CASSPPGTGGTEAFF; CDR3 DNA: TGTGCCAGCAGCCCACCCGGGACAGGGGGGACTGAAGCTTTCTTT
clone size: .; J gene: TRBJ2-3; V gene: TRBV19; D gene: .; CDR3 protein: CASSVADTQYF; CDR3 DNA: TGTGCCAGTAGTGTAGCGGATACGCAGTATTTT
clone size: once; J gene: TRBJ2-7; V gene: TRBV11-2; D gene: .; CDR3 protein: CASSLVGSFLEEQYF; CDR3 DNA: TGTGCCAGCAGCTTAGTTGGCAGCTTCCTAGAAGAGCAGTACTTC
clone size: .; J gene: TRBJ1-1; V gene: TRBV7-8; D gene: .; CDR3 protein: CASSDVGGNTEAFF; CDR3 DNA: TGTGCCAGCAGCGACGTAGGGGGGAACACTGAAGCTTTCTTT
clone size: .; J gene: TRBJ2-1; V gene: TRBV13; D gene: TRBD2; CDR3 protein: CASSPERQLAGEQFF; CDR3 DNA: TGTGCCAGCAGCCCAGAACGTCAACTAGCGGGAGAGCAGTTCTTC
clone size: .; J gene: TRBJ2-7; V gene: TRBV7-2; D gene: TRBD1; CDR3 protein: CASRPPGTATYEQYF; CDR3 DNA: TGTGCCAGCAGGCCCCCAGGGACAGCTACCTACGAGCAGTACTTC
clone size: .; J gene: TRBJ2-7; V gene: TRBV29-1; D gene: TRBD2; CDR3 protein: CSVEALAGGNSYEQYF; CDR3 DNA: TGCAGCGTTGAAGCCCTAGCGGGAGGTAACTCCTACGAGCAGTACTTC
clone size: .; J gene: TRBJ1-3; V gene: TRBV28; D gene: .; CDR3 protein: CASSPLSGGASGNTIYF; CDR3 DNA: TGTGCCAGCAGCCCCCTGTCGGGGGGCGCGAGTGGAAACACCATATATTTT
clone size: .; J gene: TRBJ2-3; V gene: TRBV7-2; D gene: .; CDR3 protein: CASSPGPGEDTQYF; CDR3 DNA: TGTGCCAGCAGCCCTGGACCGGGCGAGGATACGCAGTATTTT
clone size: .; J gene: TRBJ2-3; V gene: TRBV9; D gene: .; CDR3 protein: CASSVEAQGTDTQYF; CDR3 DNA: TGTGCCAGCAGCGTAGAAGCGCAAGGCACAGATACGCAGTATTTT
clone size: .; J gene: TRBJ2-5; V gene: TRBV11-3; D gene: TRBD2; CDR3 protein: CASSLRLAEETQYF; CDR3 DNA: TGTGCCAGCTCTTTACGACTAGCGGAGGAGACCCAGTACTTC
clone size: .; J gene: TRBJ2-6; V gene: TRBV4-3; D gene: .; CDR3 protein: CASSHTSSGSGANVLTF; CDR3 DNA: TGCGCCAGCAGCCACACTAGCAGTGGCTCTGGGGCCAACGTCCTGACTTTC
clone size: .; J gene: TRBJ2-7; V gene: TRBV5-6; D gene: TRBD2; CDR3 protein: CASSPVTSHEQYF; CDR3 DNA: TGTGCCAGCAGCCCAGTGACTAGCCACGAGCAGTACTTC
clone size: .; J gene: TRBJ2-3; V gene: TRBV4-3; D gene: .; CDR3 protein: CASSLGVANTDTQYF; CDR3 DNA: TGCGCCAGCAGCCTCGGCGTAGCGAACACAGATACGCAGTATTTT